This TCR beta chain was recorded in a study of graft-versus-host responses after intestinal transplantation. Overall study context: Grafts were multivisceral, liver-intestinal, or isolated intestinal. General observations from the study: GvH clones were found in recipient marrow; some appeared first in ileum or blood.

Sequencing was performed with immunoSEQ multiplex PCR; in TCRdb, only in-frame clones are kept and a portion is missing. The sample holds around 90,000 clones, around 93% seen once. On this clone: Its antigen is unidentified.

The sample was unstimulated CD8+ T cells sorted from spleen or lymph node cells, taken before transplant. This clonotype was obtained from a human donor who was the organ donor for an intestinal transplant.

CDR3: CAWSAFYRDRYYSGNTIYF. The CDR3 DNA sequence: TGTGCCTGGAGTGCCTTCTACCGCGACAGGTATTACTCTGGAAACACCATATATTTT. The chain combines TRBV30 with TRBJ1-3; D possibly corresponds to TRBD1 (6 bases). Between the trimmed V and J ends, which lost 1 base and 0 bases, there was a span of 22 bases. Germline lookup yields CDR1 GTSNPN and CDR2 SVGIG (reference sequence). This CDR3 is built from 19 residues.